Detailed here is one T cell receptor (beta chain). The CDR3 has 12 residues. The V end was cut by 4 bases, the J end by 6 bases, with 7 bases between. Germline CDR1 LNHDA, CDR2 SQIVND (reference sequence). Sequencing used immunoSEQ multiplex PCR; TCRdb keeps in-frame clones, though not all of them. The data contain more than 300,000 clones, around 87% of them singletons. The sample is drawn from a study of blood T cell repertoires in COVID-19. The overall study: PBMCs, B-cell-depleted T cells, or T cells provided the cDNA or gDNA that made up the material.

Sequencing was done on a sample of PBMCs or T cells enriched from blood (not recorded which). The V call is TRBV19, the J call TRBJ2-1; no definite D call. The receptor comes from a man between 40 and 49 years old in a cohort exposed to, infected with or recovered from COVID-19 (not recorded which). CDR3 region: CASSTSGNEQFF. The DNA of the CDR3 is TGTGCCAGTAGTACCAGTGGCAATGAGCAGTTCTTC.